The 3 T cell receptor beta chains below all came from one sample that was sequenced in a study of cytomegalovirus exposure and HLA in healthy donors. The PCR made use of 60 Vbeta and 13 Jbeta primers. Here immunoSEQ multiplex PCR was the method, and the copy in TCRdb shows in-frame clones only, minus some. This sample yields 90,000 to 120,000 clones, of which around three quarters are seen a single time; approximately 4.2% belongs to the top ten. Material for sequencing was PBMCs. The receptors shown here come from a male donor in good health and CMV-seronegative.

The chain uses TRBV27 and TRBJ1-5, with D perhaps matching TRBD1 (5 bases). V shed 9 bases and J shed 3 bases, with 12 bases lying between them. From germline, CDR1 is MNHEY and CDR2 SMNVEV (reference sequence). The CDR3 has 13 residues. CDR3 sequence reads: CASGTGDNQPQHF. In nucleotides, the CDR3 is TGTGCCAGTGGCACAGGCGACAATCAGCCCCAGCATTTT.

V is TRBV5-4 and J is TRBJ2-7, with 8 nucleotides matching TRBD2. Germline V gives CDR1 SGHNT, CDR2 YYREEE (reference sequence). The CDR3 loop spans 16 amino acids. Unmatched junction bases numbered 12, after V lost 4 bases and J lost 3 bases. The CDR3 here is CASSRNSGTSFYEQYF. The CDR3 DNA reads TGTGCCAGCAGCCGAAACTCGGGGACTAGTTTCTACGAGCAGTACTTC.

This sequence joins TRBV30 and TRBJ1-1; D remains ambiguous. CDR3 length equals 12 residues. Between the trimmed V and J ends, which lost 3 bases and 1 base, there was a span of 6 bases. The germline CDR1 and CDR2 sequences are GTSNPN and SVGIG (reference sequence). DNA of the CDR3: TGTGCCTGGAGGGGAGGGAACACTGAAGCTTTCTTT. Its translation: CAWRGGNTEAFF.